The 31 T cell receptor beta chains below all came from one sample that was sequenced in a study of post-analysis software for immune sequencing data. Whole-study findings and limits: Elevated frequency relative to controls characterized 4 or 5 TRBV segments in patients, TRBV5-6, TRBV5-1 and TRBV20-1 among them.

Unique molecular identifiers were present in the TCR beta cDNA libraries. One entry per CDR3 protein, called by TCRdb with MiXCR from the PCR reads. The sample has about 820,000 distinct CDR3 sequences; approximately 57% are singletons. No antigen has been assigned to these receptors. The sequencing sample was made of blood. These receptors were taken from a girl between 10 and 17 years old with multiple sclerosis.

This rearrangement joins TRBV7-2 to TRBJ2-5; D perhaps matches TRBD2 (6 bases). CDR3 length equals 15 residues. CDR1 is SGHTA, CDR2 FQGNSA, per germline. Trimming stripped 4 bases from V and 5 bases from J, with 17 bases between. This CDR3 reads CASSSRLGRAETQYF. In nucleotides, the CDR3 is TGTGCCAGCAGCTCCCGACTAGGTCGGGCGGAGACCCAGTACTTC.

The gene calls are TRBV7-8 and TRBJ2-7, with D possibly matching TRBD1 (6 bases). Per germline, CDR1 SGHVS and CDR2 FQNEAQ. CDR3 length equals 15 residues. Trimming stripped 5 bases from V and 2 bases from J, with 16 bases between. CDR3 region: CASSPMPGQTYEQYF. DNA of the CDR3: TGTGCCAGCAGCCCAATGCCGGGACAAACCTACGAGCAGTACTTC.

The rearrangement joins TRBV9 to TRBJ2-1; perhaps TRBD1 as D (6 bases). Trimming left V 4 bases short and J 8 bases short, with 10 bases between. CDR3 length: 12 residues. Germline CDR1 reads SGDLS; CDR2 reads YYNGEE. CDR3: CASSQGNYEQFF. DNA of the CDR3: TGTGCCAGCAGCCAGGGGAATTATGAGCAGTTCTTC.

This chain joins TRBV20-1 and TRBJ2-7; 8 bases are a match to TRBD2. CDR3 length: 14 amino acids. V was clipped by 3 bases and J by 3 bases; unmatched bases: 7. Germline lookup yields CDR1 DFQATT and CDR2 SNEGSKA (reference sequence). CDR3 residues: CSASRPGGGYEQYF. The CDR3 DNA is TGCAGTGCTAGCCGCCCGGGGGGGGGCTACGAGCAGTACTTC.

This clonotype appeared once. This sequence joins TRBV27 and TRBJ2-7; D may be TRBD1 or TRBD2 (5 bases each). The CDR3 is 13 residues long. Germline CDR1 MNHEY, CDR2 SMNVEV (reference sequence). Trimming cost V 4 bases and J 2 bases, with 9 bases left between them. CDR3 region: CASSWDRTYEQYF. As DNA, the CDR3 is TGTGCCAGCAGTTGGGACCGGACCTACGAGCAGTACTTC.

CDR3: CASSLGSHQPQHF. For the CDR3, the DNA is TGTGCCAGCAGCTTGGGTAGTCATCAGCCCCAGCATTTT. V usage is TRBV7-9 and J usage is TRBJ1-5, with no clear D. Trimming removed 3 bases at V and 5 bases at J, with 8 bases between. The CDR3 runs to 13 residues. Germline CDR1 and CDR2: SEHNR and FQNEAQ (reference sequence).

The sample holds a few counts of this clonotype. The rearrangement joins TRBV12-3 or TRBV12-4 to TRBJ1-6; 10 positions agree with TRBD1. The trim removed 5 bases at V and 10 bases at J, leaving 5 bases unmatched. This CDR3 comprises 14 residues. CDR3: CASSRQGAGSPLHF. The CDR3, as DNA: TGTGCCAGCAGTCGACAGGGGGCGGGATCACCCCTCCACTTT.

This rearrangement joins TRBV10-3 to TRBJ2-3, with 13 bases lining up with TRBD2. The CDR3 length is 18 residues. The V segment lost 6 bases and the J segment 0 bases; nucleotides outside the gene matches: 9. CDR1 is ENHRY, CDR2 SYGVKD, per germline. CDR3 loop: CAISRLAGGLASTDTQYF. The CDR3 DNA reads as TGTGCCATCAGCCGACTAGCGGGGGGACTTGCTAGCACAGATACGCAGTATTTT.

The chain links TRBV29-1 to TRBJ1-2; D is undetermined. Germline V gene sequence: CDR1 SQVTM, CDR2 ANQGSEA. The V end was cut by 3 bases, the J end by 3 bases, with 23 bases between. The CDR3 has 17 amino acids. The CDR3 region has the DNA TGCAGCGTTGAGATCATGGCCGAGGCTACCGTTGACTATGGCTACACCTTC. Its protein product is CSVEIMAEATVDYGYTF.

The chain uses TRBV7-9 and TRBJ2-4; the D gene is possibly TRBD2 (5 bases). With the DNA end fitting TRBJ2-7 better, the J assignment may be wrong. Germline assignment: CDR1 SEHNR and CDR2 FQNEAQ (reference sequence). The CDR3 spans 13 residues. CDR3 residues: CASSLTSTYEQYF. CDR3 sequence (DNA): TGTGCCAGCAGCTTAACTAGTACCTACGAGCAGTACTTC.

This clonotype was recorded a few times. The chain combines TRBV4-1 with TRBJ2-1; TRBD1 is a possible D gene (5 bases). The V gene lost 4 bases and the J gene lost 10 bases, with 23 bases spanning the gap. Germline CDR1 reads MGHRA; CDR2 reads YSYEKL. This CDR3 spans 16 amino acids. The CDR3 coding sequence is TGCGCCAGCAGCCCCCTGCCAGGGTCCTTCGCGGAGGAGCAGTTCTTC. It specifies CASSPLPGSFAEEQFF.

This clonotype has only a few counts. This chain links TRBV12-3 or TRBV12-4 with TRBJ2-7, with 14 bases aligning to TRBD2. The CDR3 sequence is 13 residues long. The trim removed 8 bases at V and 12 bases at J, leaving 9 bases unmatched. CDR3 DNA: TGTGCCAGCGGGTCGACTAGCGGGAGGGCACCGTACTTC. This encodes CASGSTSGRAPYF.

The chain uses TRBV28 and TRBJ1-5, with TRBD1 as a possible D gene (5 bases). Trimming took 11 bases from V and 2 from J, leaving 10 bases between them. The CDR3 runs to 12 residues. Per the germline V gene, CDR1 is MDHEN and CDR2 is SYDVKM. The CDR3: CAGRGGNQPQHF. The CDR3 DNA reads TGTGCCGGGCGAGGGGGCAATCAGCCCCAGCATTTT.

The chain recombines TRBV29-1 with TRBJ2-7; 7 bases fit TRBD1. This CDR3 comprises 13 residues. Looked up from germline, CDR1 is SQVTM and CDR2 is ANQGSEA. V trimming: 7 bases; J trimming: 2 bases; junction bases outside the gene matches: 8. CDR3 in amino acids: CSARTGRTYEQYF. CDR3 coding DNA: TGCAGCGCCCGGACAGGCCGAACCTACGAGCAGTACTTC.

This clonotype has a handful of counts. The chain uses TRBV7-3 and TRBJ2-1; perhaps TRBD2 as D (6 bases). V was clipped by 1 base and J by 3 bases, with 10 bases between them. CDR3 length equals 15 residues. The germline gives CDR1 SGHTA, CDR2 FQGTGA. CDR3 in amino acids: CASSLSTGGYNEQFF. In nucleotides, the CDR3 is TGTGCCAGCAGCTTAAGCACCGGGGGCTACAATGAGCAGTTCTTC.

This clonotype was seen only a few times. The genes are TRBV29-1 and TRBJ1-1; 10 bases are a match to TRBD1. Germline V gene data show CDR1 as SQVTM and CDR2 as ANQGSEA. The CDR3 totals 15 residues. V shed 5 bases and J 1 base; nucleotides not matched to a gene: 7. CDR3 bases: TGCAGCGTTTACAGACAGGGGGCTTGGAACACTGAAGCTTTCTTT. Encoded protein: CSVYRQGAWNTEAFF.

This chain connects TRBV10-3 to TRBJ2-3, with TRBD2 identical over 14 bases. The CDR3 length is 14 residues. CDR1 and CDR2 (germline): ENHRY, SYGVKD. Trimming cost V 10 bases and J 8 bases; bases outside gene matches: 8. CDR3 coding DNA: TGTGCCACTGGACTAGCGGGAGGAGGGGGTACGCAGTATTTT. Its protein product is CATGLAGGGGTQYF.

This clonotype appeared once. The genes are TRBV7-9 and TRBJ2-1; the D gene could be TRBD1 or TRBD2 (6 bases each). Germline assignment: CDR1 SEHNR and CDR2 FQNEAQ (reference sequence). V lost 3 bases and J 7 bases, leaving 13 bases between the germline ends. This CDR3 spans 14 amino acids. The CDR3 here is CASSLGWRGNEQFF. CDR3 sequence (DNA): TGTGCCAGCAGCTTGGGTTGGAGGGGGAATGAGCAGTTCTTC.

The chain recombines TRBV10-3 with TRBJ2-5; D is unresolved. The J call may not be correct, given that the DNA end is closer to TRBJ2-7. The CDR3 consists of 14 residues. Germline lookup yields CDR1 ENHRY and CDR2 SYGVKD. The CDR3 nucleotides are TGTGCCATCAGTGAGTCGATTGCAGCCCACGAGCAGTACTTC. Translation gives CAISESIAAHEQYF.

This chain links TRBV7-2 with TRBJ1-2, with D maybe TRBD1 (6 bases). This CDR3 comprises 18 residues. With 1 base removed from V and 8 bases from J, the gap between germline ends came to 26 bases. The germline V gene encodes CDR1 SGHTA and CDR2 FQGNSA. CDR3 DNA: TGTGCCAGCAGCTTAGATTCCGCCGCGGGGGGCACCGCTGTCGGCTACACCTTC. This translates into CASSLDSAAGGTAVGYTF.

This clonotype was counted only a few times. One end of the junction is discordant with germline, which a read error may explain. The V and J genes are TRBV7-7 and TRBJ2-1, with D unclear. This CDR3 is built from 13 residues. Germline V gene lookup returns CDR1 SSHAT and CDR2 FNYEAQ (reference sequence). The CDR3 spells CASSSAQYNEQFF. The CDR3 DNA reads as TGTGCTAGCAGCTCGGCCCAGTACAATGAGCAGTTCTTC.

This clonotype occurred once. V gene TRBV2 combines with J gene TRBJ2-4; D unresolved. The end of the DNA is better explained by TRBJ2-7, so the J call may be wrong. The CDR3 is 14 residues long. Germline loops: CDR1 SNHLY, CDR2 FYNNEI. The CDR3 nucleotides are TGTGCCATTACAGACCTGACGAGGACCTACGAGCAGTACTTC. As protein: CAITDLTRTYEQYF.

The chain has TRBV2 and TRBJ2-7; D is ambiguous. Germline assignment: CDR1 SNHLY and CDR2 FYNNEI. Trimming took off 1 base at V and 3 bases at J, with 10 bases between the two ends. This CDR3 is built from 14 residues. CDR3 DNA sequence: TGTGCCAGCAGTGAAGTAAGGAACAGCTACGAGCAGTACTTC. Its protein is CASSEVRNSYEQYF.

J is TRBJ1-2 and V is TRBV29-1, with 10 bases aligning to TRBD1. Germline V gene lookup returns CDR1 SQVTM and CDR2 ANQGSEA. Germline trimming cut 4 bases from V and 1 base from J; bases unmatched to any gene: 3. The CDR3 runs 14 residues. In DNA, the CDR3 is TGCAGCGTTGTAGGGACAGGGGATAACTATGGCTACACCTTC. It translates to CSVVGTGDNYGYTF. Full variable domain (remainder filled in from reference TRBV29-1 and TRBJ1-2): SAVISQKPSRDICQRGTSLTIQCQVDSQVTMMFWYRQQPGQSLTLIATANQGSEATYESGFVIDKFPISRPNLTFSTLTVSNMSPEDSSIYLCSVVGTGDNYGYTFGSGTRLTVV.

This clonotype was found a few times. The V and J genes are TRBV5-1 and TRBJ1-5, with 10 positions matching TRBD1. The CDR3 contains 15 residues. CDR1 is SGHRS, CDR2 YFSETQ, per germline. The trim removed 4 bases at V and 2 bases at J, leaving 3 bases unmatched. The CDR3 loop reads CASSAGQGRNQPQHF. The CDR3 region has the DNA TGCGCCAGCAGCGCGGGACAGGGGCGCAATCAGCCCCAGCATTTT.

The CDR3: CSARDRGNIQYF. The DNA of the CDR3 is TGCAGTGCTAGGGACAGGGGAAACATTCAGTACTTC. The genes are TRBV20-1 and TRBJ2-7; 9 nucleotides align to TRBD1. The J call may be in error: the DNA end matches TRBJ2-4 better. From germline, CDR1 is DFQATT and CDR2 SNEGSKA (reference sequence). The CDR3 runs to 12 residues.

This clonotype was counted a few times. The chain carries TRBV5-1 and TRBJ2-2; 8 nucleotides line up with TRBD2. This CDR3 spans 19 amino acids. Germline V lookup: CDR1 SGHRS, CDR2 YFSETQ. The V and J ends lost 4 bases and 0 bases, in that order; junction bases with no gene match: 14. CDR3 region: CASSLRAGGRGANTGELFF. In DNA, the CDR3 is TGCGCCAGCAGCCTGAGGGCGGGAGGACGGGGCGCGAACACCGGGGAGCTGTTTTTT.

The chain employs TRBV29-1 and TRBJ2-3; possible D gene TRBD2, 7 bases. The CDR3 runs to 13 residues. Trimming took 7 bases from V and 4 from J, leaving 15 bases between them. Germline-derived CDR1 and CDR2 are SQVTM and ANQGSEA. The CDR3: CSGRWGGPDTQYF. The CDR3 nucleotides are TGCAGCGGACGGTGGGGGGGCCCAGATACGCAGTATTTT.

CDR3: CASSLVLGGEQYF. DNA of the CDR3: TGTGCCAGCAGCTTAGTTCTGGGAGGCGAGCAGTACTTC. J is TRBJ2-7 and V is TRBV7-9; TRBD2 might be the D (6 bases). The CDR3 extends over 13 amino acids. V lost 1 base, J lost 6 bases, and 10 bases lay in between. CDR1 and CDR2 from the germline V gene are SEHNR and FQNEAQ (reference sequence).

This clonotype came up once. The chain's CDR3 is CASSSGSTYNEQFF. The CDR3 nucleotides are TGTGCCAGCAGCTCGGGGAGCACCTACAATGAGCAGTTCTTC. V gene TRBV7-9 combines with J gene TRBJ2-1, with D perhaps matching TRBD2 (5 bases). The CDR3 length is 14 residues. CDR1 and CDR2 (germline): SEHNR, FQNEAQ (reference sequence). Trimming took off 4 bases at V and 2 bases at J, with 9 bases between the two ends. The full variable domain, its missing parts supplied by reference TRBV7-9 and TRBJ2-1, is DTGVSQNPRHKITKRGQNVTFRCDPISEHNRLYWYRQTLGQGPEFLTYFQNEAQLEKSRLLSDRFSAERPKGSFSTLEIQRTEQGDSAMYLCASSSGSTYNEQFFGPGTRLTVL.

This clonotype showed up just a few times. The chain has TRBV29-1 and TRBJ2-3; D might be TRBD1 (6 bases). The CDR3 length is 12 residues. Germline V gene lookup returns CDR1 SQVTM and CDR2 ANQGSEA. The V and J ends lost 7 bases and 6 bases respectively, with 14 bases between them. The CDR3 bases are TGCAGCGGATCCCGCCAGGGGGATACGCAGTATTTT. Translation: CSGSRQGDTQYF.